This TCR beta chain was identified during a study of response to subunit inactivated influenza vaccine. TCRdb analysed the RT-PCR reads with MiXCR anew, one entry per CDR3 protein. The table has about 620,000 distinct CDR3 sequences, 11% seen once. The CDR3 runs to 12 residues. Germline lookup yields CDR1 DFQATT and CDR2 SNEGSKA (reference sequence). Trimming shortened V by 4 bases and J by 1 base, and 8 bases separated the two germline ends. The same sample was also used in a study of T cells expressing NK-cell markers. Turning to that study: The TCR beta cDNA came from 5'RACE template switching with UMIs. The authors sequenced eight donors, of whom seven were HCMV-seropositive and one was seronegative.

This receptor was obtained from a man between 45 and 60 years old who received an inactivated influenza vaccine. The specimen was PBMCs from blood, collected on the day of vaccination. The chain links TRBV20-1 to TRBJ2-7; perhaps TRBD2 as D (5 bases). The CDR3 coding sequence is TGCAGTGCTACACTAGTGTCCTACGAGCAGTACTTC. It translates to CSATLVSYEQYF.